This is a list of T cell receptor beta chains from one sample in a study of graft-versus-host responses after intestinal transplantation. Their cognate antigens are unknown. Sequencing was performed with immunoSEQ multiplex PCR; in TCRdb, only in-frame clones are kept and a portion is missing. The sample holds some 100,000 clones, roughly 92% seen once. The source was unstimulated CD8+ T cells sorted from spleen or lymph node cells, collected before transplant. These TCRs come from a human donor who was the organ donor for an intestinal transplant. Both conserved end residues are part of each CDR3. The order of the fields is D gene, V gene, clone size, J gene, CDR3 DNA, CDR3 protein. A D gene is named only where the DNA matches it firmly. Clone sizes are given selectively: once, few, many, or a class where the clone is expanded.

NA	TRBV11-1	NA	TRBJ1-1	TGTGCCAGCAGCTTAATCGGGGAATTGTACACTGAAGCTTTCTTT	CASSLIGELYTEAFF
TRBD1	TRBV7-6	NA	TRBJ1-1	TGTGCCAGCAGCTCAATGCCGGGACAGACGAACACTGAAGCTTTCTTT	CASSSMPGQTNTEAFF
TRBD1	TRBV7-2	NA	TRBJ1-1	TGTGCCAGCAGCTTGACCGGGACAGGGGTTGAAGCTTTCTTT	CASSLTGTGVEAFF
TRBD2	TRBV19	NA	TRBJ2-1	TGTGCCAGTAGTAGATCGGGAGGGCCCTACAATGAGCAGTTCTTC	CASSRSGGPYNEQFF
NA	TRBV7-2	NA	TRBJ2-7	TGTGCCAGCAGCTTAATCGCGGACAGAAGCTACGAGCAGTACTTC	CASSLIADRSYEQYF
NA	TRBV5-6	NA	TRBJ2-3	TGTGCCAGCAGCTTGGGGCAAGATACGCAGTATTTT	CASSLGQDTQYF
TRBD2	TRBV29-1	once	TRBJ2-1	TGCAGCGGCCTGAGACGACTAGCACGATCTGAGCAGTTCTTC	CSGLRRLARSEQFF
TRBD2	TRBV27	once	TRBJ2-7	TGTGCCAGCAGTTTTGGACTAGCGTCTGAGCAGTACTTC	CASSFGLASEQYF
TRBD2	TRBV5-1	NA	TRBJ2-1	TGCGCCAGCAGCTTGTATACTAGCGGGAGTGAGCAGTTCTTC	CASSLYTSGSEQFF
TRBD1	TRBV29-1	NA	TRBJ2-7	TGCAGCGTAGGACAGGATCTCTACGAGCAGTACTTC	CSVGQDLYEQYF
NA	TRBV11-2	NA	TRBJ1-5	TGTGCCAGCAGCTTAGAGGGGGCCCGCAATCAGCCCCAGCATTTT	CASSLEGARNQPQHF
NA	TRBV6-1	NA	TRBJ2-7	TGTGCCAGCAGTGAAGTAGACAGCTACGAGCAGTACTTC	CASSEVDSYEQYF
NA	TRBV2	NA	TRBJ2-1	TGTGCCAGCAGTGAATGGGACACGGGGAACAATGAGCAGTTCTTC	CASSEWDTGNNEQFF
TRBD2	TRBV7-6	NA	TRBJ2-3	TGTGCCAGCAGCCCCACACTTGGCGGGGGGGGCACAGATACGCAGTATTTT	CASSPTLGGGGTDTQYF
TRBD2	TRBV2	NA	TRBJ2-1	TGTGCCAGCAGTCCTAGCGGTTCGCCCTACAATGAGCAGTTCTTC	CASSPSGSPYNEQFF
TRBD2	TRBV7-9	NA	TRBJ2-1	TGTGCCAGCAGCCCCCGGACTAGACTTGAGCAGTTCTTC	CASSPRTRLEQFF
NA	TRBV30	NA	TRBJ2-5	TGTGCCTGGGAGTCCGGTCGTCAAGAGACCCAGTACTTC	CAWESGRQETQYF
NA	TRBV20-1	NA	TRBJ1-1	TGCAGTGCTCCACTAAACACTGAAGCTTTCTTT	CSAPLNTEAFF